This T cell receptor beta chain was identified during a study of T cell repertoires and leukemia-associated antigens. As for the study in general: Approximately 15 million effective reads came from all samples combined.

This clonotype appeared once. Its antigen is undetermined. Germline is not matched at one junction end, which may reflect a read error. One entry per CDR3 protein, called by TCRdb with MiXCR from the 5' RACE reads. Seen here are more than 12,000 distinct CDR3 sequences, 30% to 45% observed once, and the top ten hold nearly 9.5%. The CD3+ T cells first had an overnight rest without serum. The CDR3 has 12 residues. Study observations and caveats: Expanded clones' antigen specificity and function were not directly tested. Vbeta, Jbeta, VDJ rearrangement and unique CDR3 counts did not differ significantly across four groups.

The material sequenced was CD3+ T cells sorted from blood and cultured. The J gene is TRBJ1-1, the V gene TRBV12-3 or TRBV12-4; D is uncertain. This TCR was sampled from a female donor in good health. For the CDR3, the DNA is TGTGCCAGCAGTTATGTAGTGACTGAAGCTCTCTTT. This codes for CASSYVVTEALF.